These 24 T cell receptor beta chains were all obtained from the same sample, sequenced in a study of spatial heterogeneity in lung cancer. TCRdb fed the 5' RACE reads into MiXCR, producing one record per CDR3 protein. The table has some 100,000 distinct CDR3 sequences, 9.5% to 15% seen once. Time point: sample taken at primary tumor resection. From tumor, nontumor lung or frozen PBMC, whole RNA was taken unsorted for sequencing. The input for sequencing was PBMCs, taken at surgery. These receptors were obtained from a male donor with early-stage non-small cell lung cancer.

The gene calls are TRBV12-3 or TRBV12-4 and TRBJ2-2, with 8 positions matching TRBD2. V shed 3 bases, J shed 7 bases, and the junction held 7 bases outside the gene matches. The CDR3 loop spans 15 amino acids. The CDR3 coding sequence is TGTGCCAGCAGTTTTGGTAGCGGGATTGTCGGGGAGCTGTTTTTT. Its translation is CASSFGSGIVGELFF.

J is TRBJ1-3 and V is TRBV20-1; no firm D call. The CDR3 is 13 amino acids. V was cut by 3 bases and J by 2 bases, with 8 bases left in between. The germline CDR1 and CDR2 sequences are DFQATT and SNEGSKA (reference sequence). For the CDR3, the DNA is TGCAGTGCTAGGAGAGGGCCTGGAAACACCATATATTTT. Amino acid sequence: CSARRGPGNTIYF.

The chain couples TRBV6-5 to TRBJ1-5, with a tentative D call TRBD1 (5 bases). Trimming stripped 6 bases from V and 6 bases from J, with 15 bases between. The CDR3 loop spans 14 amino acids. Germline-derived CDR1 and CDR2 are MNHEY and SVGAGI. The CDR3: CASRGRQGSQPQHF. CDR3 DNA: TGTGCCAGCAGAGGAAGGCAGGGTAGTCAGCCCCAGCATTTT.

The chain employs TRBV6-5 and TRBJ1-3, with TRBD1 as a possible D gene (5 bases). V lost 2 bases and J 0 bases, leaving 11 bases between the germline ends. Germline V gives CDR1 MNHEY, CDR2 SVGAGI. The CDR3 consists of 16 residues. The DNA of the CDR3 is TGTGCCAGCAGTTACCTGGGACTTAACTCTGGAAACACCATATATTTT. Protein product: CASSYLGLNSGNTIYF.

The genes are TRBV9 and TRBJ2-5, with 11 bases that match TRBD1. The CDR3 consists of 16 residues. Trimming took 4 bases from V and 3 from J; bases not matched to a gene: 8. Germline CDR1 is SGDLS and CDR2 is YYNGEE. The CDR3 protein is CASSPTGQGGEETQYF. CDR3 nucleotide sequence: TGTGCCAGCAGCCCAACGGGACAGGGGGGCGAAGAGACCCAGTACTTC.

The chain recombines TRBV5-1 with TRBJ2-1; D remains unclear. V lost 2 bases to trimming and J lost 5 bases, with 8 bases between them. The CDR3 totals 13 residues. CDR1 SGHRS and CDR2 YFSETQ come from the germline V gene. CDR3 amino acids: CASSFRANNEQFF. In DNA, the CDR3 is TGCGCCAGCAGCTTCCGGGCGAACAATGAGCAGTTCTTC.

In this sample, this clonotype turned up a few times. V usage is TRBV6-2 or TRBV6-3 and J usage is TRBJ2-3; D is possibly TRBD1 (6 bases). There are 16 residues in the CDR3. Germline V gene lookup returns CDR1 MNHEY and CDR2 SVGEGT. V was cut by 6 bases and J by 0 bases, with 16 bases left in between. CDR3 residues: CASSQQTGPSTDTQYF. Here the CDR3 DNA reads TGTGCCAGCAGCCAACAGACAGGACCTAGCACAGATACGCAGTATTTT.

This chain connects TRBV7-8 to TRBJ2-7; 10 bases map to TRBD1. Losses at the gene ends were 5 bases for V and 4 bases for J; bases not matched to a gene: 11. The CDR3 extends over 16 amino acids. Germline assignment: CDR1 SGHVS and CDR2 FQNEAQ. The CDR3 bases are TGTGCCAGCAGCCACTCCGGGACAGGGGTCGGGTACGAGCAGTACTTC. It is translated as CASSHSGTGVGYEQYF.

This clonotype was picked up a small number of times. The chain joins TRBV5-1 to TRBJ2-3, with 10 bases identical to TRBD1. Losses at the gene ends were 0 bases for V and 3 bases for J; bases not matched to a gene: 4. CDR3 length: 16 residues. Germline loops: CDR1 SGHRS, CDR2 YFSETQ. The CDR3 nucleotides read TGCGCCAGCAGCTTGGAGACAGGGGGCGCGACAGATACGCAGTATTTT. It yields the protein CASSLETGGATDTQYF.

This clonotype was observed a handful of times. The chain combines TRBV7-9 with TRBJ2-1; D may be TRBD2 (5 bases). The germline V gene has CDR1 SEHNR and CDR2 FQNEAQ (reference sequence). The CDR3 is made up of 14 amino acids. Trimming stripped 5 bases from V and 5 bases from J, with 13 bases between. The CDR3 sequence is CASSPGSPNNEQFF. CDR3 bases: TGTGCCAGCAGCCCGGGAAGTCCCAACAATGAGCAGTTCTTC.

The chain has TRBV10-3 and TRBJ1-1, with 10 positions matching TRBD1. The CDR3 contains 15 residues. J gave up 4 bases and V 5 bases, and 7 bases lay outside the gene matches. Germline CDR1 is ENHRY and CDR2 is SYGVKD. CDR3 in amino acids: CAISSGQGVVTEAFF. The CDR3, as DNA: TGTGCCATCAGTTCAGGACAGGGGGTTGTCACTGAAGCTTTCTTT.

The V call is TRBV3-1, the J call TRBJ2-7, with TRBD2 identical over 7 bases. Per the germline V gene, CDR1 is LGHDT and CDR2 is YNNKEL (reference sequence). Trimming removed 1 base from V and 7 bases from J; junction bases left unmatched: 4. This CDR3 comprises 13 residues. CDR3 in DNA: TGTGCCAGCAGCCAAGGTATAGCGGGTGAGCAGTACTTC. Amino acid sequence: CASSQGIAGEQYF.

This clonotype showed up just a few times. The chain recombines TRBV5-1 with TRBJ2-3; no clear D. V was trimmed by 2 bases and J by 6 bases, leaving 13 bases between them. Germline lookup yields CDR1 SGHRS and CDR2 YFSETQ. There are 14 residues in the CDR3. The CDR3 DNA sequence: TGCGCCAGCAGCTTCAGCAGGAACAGCGATACGCAGTATTTT. Translated: CASSFSRNSDTQYF.

This clonotype was recorded a few times. The rearrangement links TRBV7-9 to TRBJ1-6; D call uncertain. CDR3 size: 12 residues. Germline lookup yields CDR1 SEHNR and CDR2 FQNEAQ (reference sequence). V was clipped by 1 base and J by 7 bases, with 2 bases between them. The CDR3 here is CASSLENSPLHF. CDR3 nucleotides: TGTGCCAGCAGCTTAGAGAATTCACCCCTCCACTTT.

This clonotype was seen at least ten times. The J gene is TRBJ2-5, the V gene TRBV6-2 or TRBV6-3; D call uncertain. Trimming shortened V by 0 bases and J by 6 bases, and 8 bases separated the two germline ends. This CDR3 spans 13 amino acids. CDR1 MNHEY and CDR2 SVGEGT come from the germline V gene. CDR3 region: CASSYSSPQTQYF. DNA of the CDR3: TGTGCCAGCAGTTACTCGTCCCCACAGACCCAGTACTTC.

This clonotype turned up a few times. The chain combines TRBV20-1 with TRBJ1-6, with TRBD1 matching over 7 bases. Unmatched junction bases numbered 9, after V lost 3 bases and J lost 7 bases. CDR1 and CDR2 from the germline V gene are DFQATT and SNEGSKA (reference sequence). The CDR3 covers 15 residues. CDR3 DNA: TGCAGTGCTAGCCCCTCGACAGGGAGCAATTCACCCCTCCACTTT. Protein sequence: CSASPSTGSNSPLHF.

This clonotype has more than one count but fewer than ten. The V call is TRBV4-1, the J call TRBJ2-3; D is possibly TRBD1 or TRBD2 (5 bases each). This CDR3 has 16 amino acids. Looked up from germline, CDR1 is MGHRA and CDR2 is YSYEKL. V was clipped by 2 bases and J by 4 bases, with 16 bases between them. The CDR3, as DNA: TGCGCCAGCAGCCAAAGTTTGATGGGACGAGCAGATACGCAGTATTTT. It codes for CASSQSLMGRADTQYF.

Here the CDR3 reads CASSIKGQRVGYTF. DNA of the CDR3: TGTGCCAGTAGTATTAAGGGACAAAGGGTTGGCTACACCTTC. The chain carries TRBV19 and TRBJ1-2; possible D gene TRBD1, 6 bases. V was pared by 3 bases and J by 7 bases, with 15 bases between. CDR1 and CDR2 (germline): LNHDA, SQIVND (reference sequence). CDR3 length equals 14 residues.

The V gene is TRBV6-5, the J gene TRBJ1-4; 7 bases are a match to TRBD1. The CDR3 runs 18 residues. The ends lost 4 bases at V and 0 bases at J; junction bases unmatched: 11. Germline V gives CDR1 MNHEY, CDR2 SVGAGI. CDR3 sequence reads: CASSLIGGMLATNEKLFF. CDR3 DNA: TGTGCCAGCAGTTTGATAGGGGGCATGCTAGCAACTAATGAAAAACTGTTTTTT.

This clonotype has more than one count but fewer than ten. This chain links TRBV5-4 with TRBJ2-1; no reliable D call. The V end was cut by 0 bases, the J end by 2 bases, with 9 bases between. The germline V gene has CDR1 SGHNT and CDR2 YYREEE (reference sequence). CDR3 length: 15 amino acids. CDR3 amino acids: CASSLAVVAYNEQFF. CDR3 in DNA: TGTGCCAGCAGCTTGGCCGTAGTAGCCTACAATGAGCAGTTCTTC.

This clonotype was found a few times. The V and J genes are TRBV3-1 and TRBJ2-1, with D possibly being TRBD2 (5 bases). The CDR3 is 14 residues long. V lost 1 base and J lost 6, with 10 bases in between. Germline CDR1 is LGHDT and CDR2 is YNNKEL (reference sequence). The CDR3, as DNA: TGTGCCAGCAGCCAAGGGAGGAGGATCAATGAGCAGTTCTTC. This encodes CASSQGRRINEQFF.

The chain joins TRBV20-1 to TRBJ2-2; D gene unclear. The V gene's germline CDR1 is DFQATT and CDR2 SNEGSKA (reference sequence). The CDR3 sequence is 14 residues long. V was pared by 0 bases and J by 3 bases, with 8 bases between. CDR3: CSARDRPDTGELFF. CDR3 in DNA: TGCAGTGCTAGAGATCGGCCCGACACCGGGGAGCTGTTTTTT.

This clonotype came up a few times. The chain couples TRBV6-2 or TRBV6-3 to TRBJ2-1; 7 nucleotides match TRBD2. Trimming cost V 5 bases and J 4 bases; bases outside gene matches: 8. The germline V gene has CDR1 MNHEY and CDR2 SVGEGT. This CDR3 comprises 15 residues. The CDR3 reads CASSTAGETYNEQFF. For the CDR3, the DNA is TGTGCCAGCAGTACGGCGGGAGAAACGTACAATGAGCAGTTCTTC.

The sample holds a few counts of this clonotype. The chain couples TRBV6-5 to TRBJ2-3; TRBD2 matches 8 bases. Unmatched junction bases numbered 15, after V lost 1 base and J lost 6 bases. The CDR3 covers 18 residues. Germline V gene lookup returns CDR1 MNHEY and CDR2 SVGAGI. CDR3 in amino acids: CASSYFPPGGVPFDTQYF. The DNA of the CDR3 is TGTGCCAGCAGTTACTTTCCCCCGGGGGGGGTACCCTTCGATACGCAGTATTTT.